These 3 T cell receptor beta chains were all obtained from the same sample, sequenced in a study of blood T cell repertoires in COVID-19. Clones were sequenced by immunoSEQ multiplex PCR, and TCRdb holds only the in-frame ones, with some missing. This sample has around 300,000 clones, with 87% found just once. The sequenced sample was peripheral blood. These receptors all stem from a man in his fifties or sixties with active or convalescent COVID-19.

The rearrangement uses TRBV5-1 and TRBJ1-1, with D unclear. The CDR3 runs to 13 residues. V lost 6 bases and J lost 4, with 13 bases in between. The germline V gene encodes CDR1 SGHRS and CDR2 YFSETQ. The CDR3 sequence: CASKRDRVTEAFF. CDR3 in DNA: TGCGCCAGCAAGCGGGATCGCGTCACTGAAGCTTTCTTT.

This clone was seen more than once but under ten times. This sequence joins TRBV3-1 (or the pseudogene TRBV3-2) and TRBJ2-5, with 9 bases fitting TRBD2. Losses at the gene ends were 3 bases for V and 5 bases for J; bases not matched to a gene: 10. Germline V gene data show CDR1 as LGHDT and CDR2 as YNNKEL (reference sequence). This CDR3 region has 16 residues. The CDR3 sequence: CASSHISGGPLETQYF. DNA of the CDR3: TGTGCCAGCAGCCATATTAGCGGGGGTCCATTGGAGACCCAGTACTTC.

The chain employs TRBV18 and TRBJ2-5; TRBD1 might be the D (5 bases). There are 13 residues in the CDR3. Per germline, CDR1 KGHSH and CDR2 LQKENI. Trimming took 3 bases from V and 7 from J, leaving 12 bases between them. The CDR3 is CASSPLKGVTQYF. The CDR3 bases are TGTGCCAGCTCACCGTTAAAAGGGGTGACCCAGTACTTC.